This record looks at one TCR beta chain sequence and its context. The data stem from a study of blood T cell repertoires in COVID-19. This CDR3 has 14 amino acids. V lost 5 bases and J lost 6; bases outside the gene matches: 9. Looked up from germline, CDR1 is MNHNY and CDR2 is SVGAGI (reference sequence). Sequenced by immunoSEQ multiplex PCR; TCRdb stores in-frame clones only, minus some. The repertoire includes 300,000 to 400,000 clones, roughly nine tenths of them detected once, and around 2.5% sits in the top ten. This chain connects TRBV6-6 to TRBJ2-7; 8 positions agree with TRBD2. The sequence was collected from a man in his fifties or sixties who had recovered from COVID-19. The sample taken for sequencing was PBMCs or T cells enriched from blood (not recorded which). The CDR3 region is CASSGSGSHGEQYF. CDR3 nucleotides: TGTGCCAGCAGTGGGAGCGGGAGCCATGGCGAGCAGTACTTC.